This T cell receptor (beta chain) was identified in a study of OX40 agonist ivuxolimab in advanced cancers. Whole-study context: Ivuxolimab, an agonist antibody against OX40 (CD134), was given to patients.

Cycle 7 day 1, cycle 4 day 1, and baseline were the timepoints at which blood was sampled. Repertoires were generated with immunoSEQ multiplex PCR, while TCRdb's copy carries only in-frame clones and drops some. The data hold 77,000 or so clones, with approximately 85% observed a single time. Sample: CD4+ or CD8+ T cells sorted from blood, taken in a trial of the OX40 agonist ivuxolimab. The receptor was isolated from an adult with an advanced solid tumor such as melanoma, head and neck, liver or kidney cancer.

This chain's CDR3 is CASSEGGSNYEKLFF. As DNA, the CDR3 is TGTGCCAGCAGTGAGGGAGGGTCCAATTACGAAAAACTGTTTTTT. The chain has TRBV25-1 and TRBJ1-4, with no clear D. This CDR3 contains 15 residues. Trimming removed 3 bases from V and 8 bases from J, with 16 bases in between. Germline values: CDR1 MGHDK, CDR2 SYGVNS.